This TCR beta chain was found in a study of T cells in Graves' hyperthyroidism and ophthalmopathy (dated by TCRdb to between 2018 and 2021). For the study in its entirety: Peripheral blood was collected at initial diagnosis, before any treatment. A discovery cohort of about a hundred patients, roughly 45 with Graves' ophthalmopathy and about 58 with stable Graves' hyperthyroidism, was used to find distinguishing TCR V-J signatures. Prospective prediction of ophthalmopathy was tested in an independent validation cohort of approximately 19 hyperthyroidism patients and some 17 patients who later progressed to ophthalmopathy. The 75 to 100 discovery patients were randomly split 7:3 into training and test sets. Thyroid tissue and blood T-cell repertoires from several Graves' hyperthyroidism patients were also compared in the study. After blood sampling, hyperthyroidism patients were treated with methimazole at a starting dose of 30 mg daily, and ophthalmopathy patients were treated with high-dose intravenous methylprednisolone. The paper describes TCR Vbeta CDR3 sequencing of 130 to 150 peripheral blood samples, made up of 43 ophthalmopathy patients, roughly 75 hyperthyroidism patients and around 17 progressor patients. On the study overall, not on this receptor specifically: Sample size was not statistically predetermined, and blinding of investigators to group allocation was not performed. In validation, progression to ophthalmopathy was predicted by the model with 70.59% sensitivity and 72.22% specificity, a median of about 6.4 months before onset. A 13 V-J signature model separated ophthalmopathy from stable hyperthyroidism, with 87.88% sensitivity and around 84% specificity in cross-validation and 80%/75% in testing. Most expanded thyroid clonotypes (frequency above 0.001) were also detected in blood, suggesting blood repertoires may reflect thyroid immune responses.

Stable Graves' hyperthyroidism was defined as the absence of progression to ophthalmopathy over 18 months of follow-up. Hyperthyroidism patients were newly diagnosed, had a disease duration of under 2 months, and were aged 18 to 65 years. The study excluded patients with uncontrolled infections, other autoimmune diseases, pregnancy or lactation. Clinical symptoms, serum thyroxine and TRAb, thyroid ultrasound, and orbital computed tomography formed the basis for the diagnoses. PBMCs were isolated from more than 9 ml of fresh peripheral blood by Ficoll-Paque density gradient centrifugation. Trizol reagent was used to extract total RNA, and RNA quality was then checked on an Agilent 2100 Bioanalyzer. The sample holds one count of this clonotype. Its antigen remains undetermined. The junction and the germline gene differ at one end; a read error may be behind it. The TCR beta CDR3 regions were amplified from RNA transcripts. For the first round of RT-PCR on the TCR CDR3, the HTBI primer set was used together with the Qiagen OneStep RT-PCR kit. Libraries were constructed in a second round of multiplex PCR, after which size selection and purification were carried out. Paired-end sequencing of the libraries was performed with 100 bp reads on an Illumina HiSeq2000. On the authors' methods: Raw data were processed with SOAPnuke, discarding reads with adapters, uncalled bases, mean Phred below 15, or no exact constant-primer or identifier match. COPE v1.2.5 was used to merge high-quality paired reads, and clonotypes were defined as unique nucleotide sequences. MiTCR v1.1 was used to align the clonotypes against IMGT TRBV, TRBD and TRBJ reference segments. The analysis included only V-J combinations with a frequency above 0.0001, which together covered 98% to 99.2% of the repertoires. The TCS score was defined as F50 (clonal expansion) divided by E x V (chaos), with BLOSUM62-based TCRdist calculated between CDR3 peptides within each V-J. Welch's t-statistics and random forest reduced fewer than 550 V-J features to fewer than 15, which were used in a naive Bayes classifier (R e1071). Starting from the raw public reads, TCRdb applied fastp trimming at Q25, assembled clones with MiXCR and retained in-frame beta chains. Rows are combined by CDR3 protein, so each entry shows the most common genes and DNA. These V and J calls originate from TCRdb's pipeline instead of the authors' own analysis. The sample table lists more than 350,000 distinct CDR3 sequences, 14% to 15% of them with a count of one. The ten largest clones add up to about 30% of the sample.

Sequencing was carried out using blood. This clonotype was obtained from a woman aged 25-40 years with Graves' hyperthyroidism.

The CDR3 region reads CASSQASDGLMRKLVF. The DNA sequence is as follows: TGTGCCAGCAGCCAAGCATCTGACGGTTTAATGAGGAAACTGGTTTTT. This chain joins TRBV3-1 to TRBJ1-4, with the identity of the D gene unclear. CDR1 and CDR2 were assigned from the germline V gene (reference sequence) as LGHDT and YNNKEL. The CDR3, from cysteine to phenylalanine, totals 16 residues. The kept DNA is CDR3 alone, 48 bases in frame from the first base. Supplemented by the reference TRBV3-1 and TRBJ1-4 proteins around the CDR3, the complete variable domain is DTAVSQTPKYLVTQMGNDKSIKCEQNLGHDTMYWYKQDSKKFLKIMFSYNNKELIINETVPNRFSPKSPDKAHLNLHINSLELGDSAVYFCASSQASDGLMRKLVFGSGTQLSVL.